The subject of this entry is one T cell receptor (beta chain). The antigen is unknown. This sample stems from a study of T-cell reconstitution after alpha-beta-depleted transplantation in children. Points from the study as a whole: High day-60 TCRbeta diversity in some patients came from surviving recipient T cells and thymic progenitors. T-cell numbers and diversity one year post-transplant derived largely from freshly generated T cells. Several hundred expanded graft clones reportedly were the source of alpha-beta T cells about two months after transplant.

For TCRbeta, the library was prepared with unique molecular identifiers. TCRdb redid the calling of the PCR reads with MiXCR, one entry per CDR3 protein. This sample carries approximately 1,000,000 distinct CDR3 sequences, roughly 29% of them seen once, and the ten largest clones take about 28%. V was shortened by 1 base and J by 2 bases, with 15 bases between the two germline ends. This CDR3 contains 16 residues. Germline V gene sequence: CDR1 SEHNR, CDR2 FQNEAQ (reference sequence). The starting material was PBMCs, mostly from graft donor cells, obtained 360 days after TCRalphabeta/CD19-depleted stem cell transplant. The chain recombines TRBV7-9 with TRBJ2-7; D is perhaps TRBD1 or TRBD2 (6 bases each). This clonotype was sampled from a boy younger than two who had a stem cell transplant for SCID, so the T cells may come from the graft donor. As DNA, the CDR3 is TGTGCCAGCAGCTTAGTAGAGGGGGGACTCACCTACGAGCAGTACTTC. It yields the protein CASSLVEGGLTYEQYF.